The source of this T cell receptor beta chain is a study of blood T cells in healthy people across ages. Study results and limitations: Any changes in expanded clonotypes were possibly confounded, as donor CMV status remained unknown.

The sample providers were healthy Caucasian people from Russia, aged roughly 6 to 95. Each donor had about 10 milliliters of peripheral blood drawn. This clonotype was seen more than once but under ten times. Its target is not known. V was clipped by 5 bases and J by 4 bases; unmatched bases: 3. The germline gives CDR1 DFQATT, CDR2 SNEGSKA (reference sequence). The CDR3 spans 12 residues. Using a J-beta primer mix together with a sample-barcoded 5' primer, a second PCR was run for roughly 6 to 11 cycles. Sequencing recovered at least 3 million CDR3-containing paired-end reads from each sample. TCRdb re-derived calls from the 5' RACE reads in MiXCR, one entry per CDR3 protein. This sample has hundreds of thousands of distinct CDR3 sequences, with roughly three fifths found just once.

The V call is TRBV20-1, the J call TRBJ1-2; TRBD1 matches at 8 bases. This clonotype was sampled from a man aged 55 to 70 in good health. Sequencing was carried out using blood. The CDR3 coding sequence is TGCAGTGCTGTAGGACAGGGCTATGGCTACACCTTC. This sequence encodes CSAVGQGYGYTF.